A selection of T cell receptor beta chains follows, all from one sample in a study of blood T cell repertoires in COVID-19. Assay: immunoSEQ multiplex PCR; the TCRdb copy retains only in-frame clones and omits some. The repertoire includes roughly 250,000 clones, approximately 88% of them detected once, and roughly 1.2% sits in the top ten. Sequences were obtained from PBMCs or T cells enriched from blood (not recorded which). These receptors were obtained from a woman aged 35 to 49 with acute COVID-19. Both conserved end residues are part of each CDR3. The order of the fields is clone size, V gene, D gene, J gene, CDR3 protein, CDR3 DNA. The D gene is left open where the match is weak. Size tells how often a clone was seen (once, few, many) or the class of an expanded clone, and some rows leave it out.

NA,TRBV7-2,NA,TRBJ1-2,CASSLEGGNYGYTF,TGTGCCAGCAGCTTAGAAGGCGGAAACTATGGCTACACCTTC
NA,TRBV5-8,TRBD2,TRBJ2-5,CASSPLAGSETQYF,TGTGCCAGCAGCCCACTAGCGGGATCTGAGACCCAGTACTTC
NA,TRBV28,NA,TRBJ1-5,CASSFFSRDSNQPQHF,TGTGCCAGCAGTTTCTTCTCTCGGGATAGCAATCAGCCCCAGCATTTT
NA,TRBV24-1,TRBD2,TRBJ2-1,CATSDPGLAGGSSYNEQFF,TGTGCCACCAGTGACCCCGGACTAGCGGGAGGGTCCTCCTACAATGAGCAGTTCTTC
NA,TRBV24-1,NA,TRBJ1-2,CATSDSTGYGYTF,TGTGCCACCAGTGATTCCACAGGGTATGGCTACACCTTC
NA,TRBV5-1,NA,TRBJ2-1,CASSLATGSVYEQFF,TGCGCCAGCAGCTTGGCTACGGGGTCGGTCTATGAGCAGTTCTTC
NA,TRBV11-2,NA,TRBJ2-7,CASSLLYEQYF,TGTGCCAGCAGCCTACTCTACGAGCAGTACTTC
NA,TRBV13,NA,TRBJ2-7,CASSEEDYEQYF,TGTGCCAGCAGCGAAGAGGACTACGAGCAGTACTTC
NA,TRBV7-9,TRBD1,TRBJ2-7,CASSPTPGTGGYEQYF,TGTGCCAGCAGCCCAACACCCGGGACAGGGGGCTACGAGCAGTACTTC
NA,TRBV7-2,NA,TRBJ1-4,CASSPGRVANEKLFF,TGTGCCAGCAGCCCCGGGCGGGTCGCTAATGAAAAACTGTTTTTT
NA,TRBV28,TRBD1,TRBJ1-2,CASRLTGGLGYTF,TGTGCCAGCAGGCTAACAGGGGGCTTGGGCTACACCTTC
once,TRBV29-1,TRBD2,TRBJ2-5,CSVEEGGLETQYF,TGCAGCGTTGAAGAGGGGGGGTTGGAGACCCAGTACTTC
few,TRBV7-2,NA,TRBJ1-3,CASSSQGAGNTIYF,TGTGCCAGCAGCTCCCAGGGTGCCGGAAACACCATATATTTT
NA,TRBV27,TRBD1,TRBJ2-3,CASSPDRVHPPDTQYF,TGTGCCAGCAGTCCGGACAGGGTTCACCCCCCAGATACGCAGTATTTT
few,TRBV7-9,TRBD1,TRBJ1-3,CASSLTASTGASGNTIYF,TGTGCCAGCAGCCTAACCGCCAGCACAGGGGCCTCTGGAAACACCATATATTTT
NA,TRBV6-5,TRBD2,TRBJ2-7,CATRSGTLSYEQYF,TGTGCCACACGAAGCGGGACCCTTTCCTACGAGCAGTACTTC
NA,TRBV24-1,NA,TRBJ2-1,CATSDPSGTYNEQFF,TGTGCCACCAGTGACCCGTCGGGGACATACAATGAGCAGTTCTTC
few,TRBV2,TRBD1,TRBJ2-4,CASSVGTAWSPKGKNIQYF,TGTGCCAGCAGTGTTGGGACAGCCTGGAGCCCGAAGGGGAAAAACATTCAGTACTTC
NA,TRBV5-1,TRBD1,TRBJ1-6,CASSLETGLDSPLHF,TGCGCCAGCAGCTTGGAGACAGGGTTGGATTCACCCCTCCACTTT
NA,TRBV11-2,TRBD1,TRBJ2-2,CASRITGGATGELFF,TGTGCCAGCAGGATTACAGGGGGCGCCACCGGGGAGCTGTTTTTT
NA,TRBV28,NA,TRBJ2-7,CASSFLEQGIYF,TGTGCCAGCAGTTTTCTGGAACAGGGCATTTACTTC
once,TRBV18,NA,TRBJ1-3,CASSPRAGDSGNTIYF,TGTGCCAGCTCACCAAGGGCAGGGGACTCTGGAAACACCATATATTTT
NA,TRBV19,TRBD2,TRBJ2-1,CASSIQAGPYNEQFF,TGTGCCAGTAGTATCCAAGCGGGACCGTACAATGAGCAGTTCTTC
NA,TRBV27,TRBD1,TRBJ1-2,CASGSGQGLNYGYTF,TGTGCCAGCGGATCAGGACAGGGTCTTAACTATGGCTACACCTTC
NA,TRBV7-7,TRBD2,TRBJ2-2,CASSRLAMNTGELFF,TGTGCTAGCAGCCGACTAGCGATGAACACCGGGGAGCTGTTTTTT
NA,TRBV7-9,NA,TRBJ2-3,CASSRAETDTQYF,TGTGCCAGCAGCCGCGCGGAGACAGATACGCAGTATTTT
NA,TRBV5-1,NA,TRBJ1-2,CASSPRDGNNYGYTF,TGCGCCAGCAGCCCACGCGACGGGAATAACTATGGCTACACCTTC
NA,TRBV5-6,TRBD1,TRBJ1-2,CASSPRTGRISGYTF,TGTGCCAGCAGCCCCCGGACAGGGCGGATCTCGGGCTACACCTTC